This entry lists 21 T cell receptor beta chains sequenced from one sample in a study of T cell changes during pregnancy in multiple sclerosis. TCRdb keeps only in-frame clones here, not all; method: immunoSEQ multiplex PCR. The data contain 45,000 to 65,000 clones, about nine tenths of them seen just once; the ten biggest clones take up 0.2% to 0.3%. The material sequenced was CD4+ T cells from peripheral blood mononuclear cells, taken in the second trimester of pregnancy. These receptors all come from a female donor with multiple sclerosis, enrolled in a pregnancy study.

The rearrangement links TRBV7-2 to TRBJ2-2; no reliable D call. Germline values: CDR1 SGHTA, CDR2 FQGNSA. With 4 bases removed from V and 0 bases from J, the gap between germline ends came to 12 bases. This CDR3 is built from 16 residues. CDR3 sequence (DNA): TGTGCCAGCAGCTGGAGAGCAGTTACGAACACCGGGGAGCTGTTTTTT. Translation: CASSWRAVTNTGELFF. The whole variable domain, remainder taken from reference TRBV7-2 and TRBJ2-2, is GAGVSQSPSNKVTEKGKDVELRCDPISGHTALYWYRQSLGQGLEFLIYFQGNSAPDKSGLPSDRFSAERTGGSVSTLTIQRTQQEDSAVYLCASSWRAVTNTGELFFGEGSRLTVL.

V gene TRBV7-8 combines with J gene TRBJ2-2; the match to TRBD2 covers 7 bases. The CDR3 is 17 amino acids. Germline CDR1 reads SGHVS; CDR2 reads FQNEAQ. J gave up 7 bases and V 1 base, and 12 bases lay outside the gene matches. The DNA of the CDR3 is TGTGCCAGCAGCTTAGATAGGGCGGGCCAGCGGGGCGGGGAGCTGTTTTTT. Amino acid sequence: CASSLDRAGQRGGELFF.

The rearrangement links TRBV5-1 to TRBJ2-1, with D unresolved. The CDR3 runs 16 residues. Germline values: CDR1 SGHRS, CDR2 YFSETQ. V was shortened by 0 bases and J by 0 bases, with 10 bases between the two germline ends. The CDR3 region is CASSLAESSSYNEQFF. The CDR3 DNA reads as TGCGCCAGCAGCTTGGCCGAGTCTAGCTCCTACAATGAGCAGTTCTTC.

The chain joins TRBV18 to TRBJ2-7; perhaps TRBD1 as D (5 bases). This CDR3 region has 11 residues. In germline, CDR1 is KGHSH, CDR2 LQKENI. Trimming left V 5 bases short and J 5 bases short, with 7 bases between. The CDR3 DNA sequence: TGTGCCAGCTCAAGGGGCGACGAGCAGTACTTC. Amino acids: CASSRGDEQYF.

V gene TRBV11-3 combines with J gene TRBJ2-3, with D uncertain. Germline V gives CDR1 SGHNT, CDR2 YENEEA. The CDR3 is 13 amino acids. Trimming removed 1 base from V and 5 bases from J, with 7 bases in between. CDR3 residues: CASSLGPGDTQYF. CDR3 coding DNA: TGTGCCAGCAGCTTAGGTCCGGGAGATACGCAGTATTTT.

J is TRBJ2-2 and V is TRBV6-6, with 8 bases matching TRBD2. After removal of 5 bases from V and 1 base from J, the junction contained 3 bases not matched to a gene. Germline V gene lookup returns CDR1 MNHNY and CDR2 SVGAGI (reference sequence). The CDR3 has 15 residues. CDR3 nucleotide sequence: TGTGCCAGCAGTCACACTAGCGGGAACACCGGGGAGCTGTTTTTT. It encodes CASSHTSGNTGELFF.

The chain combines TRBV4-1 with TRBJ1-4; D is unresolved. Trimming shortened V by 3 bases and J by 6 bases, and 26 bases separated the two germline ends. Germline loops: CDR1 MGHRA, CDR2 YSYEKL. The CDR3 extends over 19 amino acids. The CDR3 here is CASSHPGGRRRDGDEKLFF. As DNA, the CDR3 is TGCGCCAGCAGCCATCCAGGTGGGCGGAGGAGAGATGGGGATGAAAAACTGTTTTTT.

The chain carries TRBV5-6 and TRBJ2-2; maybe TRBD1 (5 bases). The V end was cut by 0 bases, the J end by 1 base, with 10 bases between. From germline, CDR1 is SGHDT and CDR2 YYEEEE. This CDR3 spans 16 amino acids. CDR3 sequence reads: CASSLVSRENTGELFF. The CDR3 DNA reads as TGTGCCAGCAGCTTGGTTTCCAGGGAGAACACCGGGGAGCTGTTTTTT.

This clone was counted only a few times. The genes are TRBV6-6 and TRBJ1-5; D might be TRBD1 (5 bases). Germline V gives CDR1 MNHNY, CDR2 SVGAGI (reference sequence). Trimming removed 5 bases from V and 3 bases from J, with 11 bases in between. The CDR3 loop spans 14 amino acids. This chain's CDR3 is CASSPGTSNQPQHF. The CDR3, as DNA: TGTGCCAGCAGTCCCGGGACTTCCAATCAGCCCCAGCATTTT.

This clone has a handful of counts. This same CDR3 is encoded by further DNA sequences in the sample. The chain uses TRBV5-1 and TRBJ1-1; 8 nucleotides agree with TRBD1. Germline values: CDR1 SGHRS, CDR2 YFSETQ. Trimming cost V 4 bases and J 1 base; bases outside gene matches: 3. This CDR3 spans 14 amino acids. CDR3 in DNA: TGCGCCAGCAGCCCGGGGACAGGGAACACTGAAGCTTTCTTT. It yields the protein CASSPGTGNTEAFF. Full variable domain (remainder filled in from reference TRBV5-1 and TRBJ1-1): KAGVTQTPRYLIKTRGQQVTLSCSPISGHRSVSWYQQTPGQGLQFLFEYFSETQRNKGNFPGRFSGRQFSNSRSEMNVSTLELGDSALYLCASSPGTGNTEAFFGQGTRLTVV.

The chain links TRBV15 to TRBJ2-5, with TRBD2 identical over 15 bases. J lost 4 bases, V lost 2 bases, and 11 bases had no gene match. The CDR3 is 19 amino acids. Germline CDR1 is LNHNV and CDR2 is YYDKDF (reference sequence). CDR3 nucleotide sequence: TGTGCCACCAGCAGAAAAAGGCGGACTAGCGGGGGGGCTGGAGAGACCCAGTACTTC. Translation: CATSRKRRTSGGAGETQYF.

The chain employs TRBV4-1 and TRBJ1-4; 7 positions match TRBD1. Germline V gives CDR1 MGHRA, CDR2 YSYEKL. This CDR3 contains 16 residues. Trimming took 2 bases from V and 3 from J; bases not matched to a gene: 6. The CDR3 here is CASSQTGGQPNEKLFF. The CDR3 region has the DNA TGCGCCAGCAGCCAAACCGGGGGACAGCCTAATGAAAAACTGTTTTTT.

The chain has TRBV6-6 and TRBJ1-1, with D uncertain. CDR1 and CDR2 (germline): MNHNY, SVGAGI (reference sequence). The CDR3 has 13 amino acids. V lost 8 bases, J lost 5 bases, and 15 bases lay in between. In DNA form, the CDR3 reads TGTGCCAGCTCTGAACCGGGTGTGACTGAAGCTTTCTTT. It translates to CASSEPGVTEAFF.

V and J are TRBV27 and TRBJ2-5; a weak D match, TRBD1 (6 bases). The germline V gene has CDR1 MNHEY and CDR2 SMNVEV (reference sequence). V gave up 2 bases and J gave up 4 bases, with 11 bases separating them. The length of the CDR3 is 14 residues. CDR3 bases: TGTGCCAGCAGTTTAAACCGGGACACAGAGACCCAGTACTTC. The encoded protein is CASSLNRDTETQYF.

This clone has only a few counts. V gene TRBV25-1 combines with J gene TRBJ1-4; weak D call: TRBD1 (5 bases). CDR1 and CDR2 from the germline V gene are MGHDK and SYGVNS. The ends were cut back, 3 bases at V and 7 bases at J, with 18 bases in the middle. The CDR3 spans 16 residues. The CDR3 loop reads CASSEIRGSRGEKLFF. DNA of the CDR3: TGTGCCAGCAGTGAGATTAGGGGCAGTCGTGGTGAAAAACTGTTTTTT.

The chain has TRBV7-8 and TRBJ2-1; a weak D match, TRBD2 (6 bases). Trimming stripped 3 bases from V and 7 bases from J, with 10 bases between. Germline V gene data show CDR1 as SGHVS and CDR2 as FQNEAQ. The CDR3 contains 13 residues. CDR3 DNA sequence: TGTGCCAGCAGCTTGGCTGGGGGGAATGAGCAGTTCTTC. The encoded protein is CASSLAGGNEQFF. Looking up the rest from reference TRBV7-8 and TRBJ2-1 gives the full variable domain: GAGVSQSPRYKVAKRGQDVALRCDPISGHVSLFWYQQALGQGPEFLTYFQNEAQLDKSGLPSDRFFAERPEGSVSTLKIQRTQQEDSAVYLCASSLAGGNEQFFGPGTRLTVL.

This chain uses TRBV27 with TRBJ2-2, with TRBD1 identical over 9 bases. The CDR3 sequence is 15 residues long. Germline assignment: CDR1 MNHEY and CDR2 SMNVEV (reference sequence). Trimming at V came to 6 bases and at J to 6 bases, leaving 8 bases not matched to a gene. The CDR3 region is CASSPGTGLPGELFF. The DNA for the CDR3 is TGTGCCAGCAGCCCAGGGACAGGGCTCCCCGGGGAGCTGTTTTTT.

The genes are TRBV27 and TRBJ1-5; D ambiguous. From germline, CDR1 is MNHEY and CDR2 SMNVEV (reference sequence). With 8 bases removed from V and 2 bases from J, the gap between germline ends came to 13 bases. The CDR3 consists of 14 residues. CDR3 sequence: CASGPYRGNQPQHF. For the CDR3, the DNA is TGTGCCAGCGGGCCTTACAGAGGCAATCAGCCCCAGCATTTT.

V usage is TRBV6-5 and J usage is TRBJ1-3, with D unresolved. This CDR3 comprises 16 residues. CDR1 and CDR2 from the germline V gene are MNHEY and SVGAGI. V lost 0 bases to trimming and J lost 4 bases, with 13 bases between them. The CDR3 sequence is CASSYSVQPGGNTIYF. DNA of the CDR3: TGTGCCAGCAGTTACTCGGTCCAGCCGGGGGGAAACACCATATATTTT.

The CDR3 loop reads CASSMTSGGSSTDTQYF. CDR3 in DNA: TGCGCCAGCAGCATGACTAGCGGGGGGTCTAGCACAGATACGCAGTATTTT. The chain combines TRBV5-1 with TRBJ2-3; TRBD2 agrees at 13 bases. V lost 4 bases and J lost 0; bases outside the gene matches: 5. Germline-derived CDR1 and CDR2 are SGHRS and YFSETQ. The CDR3 has 17 amino acids.

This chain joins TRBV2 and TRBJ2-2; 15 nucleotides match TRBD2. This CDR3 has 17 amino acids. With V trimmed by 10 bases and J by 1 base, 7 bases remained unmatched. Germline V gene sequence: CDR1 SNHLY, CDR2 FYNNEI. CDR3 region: CANTGTSGGLNTGELFF. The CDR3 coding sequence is TGTGCCAATACCGGGACTAGCGGGGGGCTGAACACCGGGGAGCTGTTTTTT.